This T cell receptor beta chain was sequenced in a study of cytomegalovirus exposure and HLA in healthy donors. The CDR3 has 14 residues. Germline CDR1 SGHNT, CDR2 YYREEE (reference sequence). The trim removed 0 bases at V and 3 bases at J, leaving 0 bases unmatched. It was with 60 Vbeta and 13 Jbeta primers that the PCR ran. Data came from immunoSEQ multiplex PCR; TCRdb stores just in-frame clones and leaves some out. The profile shows 55,000 to 75,000 clones, roughly 80% of them singletons. The TCR sequence derives from a woman aged 30 to 39 in good health and CMV-seropositive. The chain employs TRBV5-4 and TRBJ2-7, with 10 bases that match TRBD1. Sample: PBMCs. CDR3 sequence: CASSLGTGGYEQYF. CDR3 in DNA: TGTGCCAGCAGCTTGGGGACAGGGGGCTACGAGCAGTACTTC. Full variable domain (outside the CDR3, taken from reference TRBV5-4 and TRBJ2-7): ETGVTQSPTHLIKTRGQQVTLRCSSQSGHNTVSWYQQALGQGPQFIFQYYREEENGRGNFPPRFSGLQFPNYSSELNVNALELDDSALYLCASSLGTGGYEQYFGPGTRLTVT.